The sequence of this T cell receptor (beta chain) was determined in a study of T cell responses to AZD1222 COVID-19 vaccine (dated by TCRdb to the early 2020s). About the full investigation: A total of more than 230 trial participants underwent TCR sequencing, of whom 200 to 220 received two doses of AZD1222 and about 25 received two doses of the MenACWY control vaccine. Enrollment into the trials was organized by age into subgroups of 18-55, 56-69 and 70-plus years, and those subgroups contained about 150, 27 and 61 TCR-sequenced participants, respectively.

Beyond this particular receptor, the publication reports: Nearly half of unique spike-specific TCRs reportedly recognized epitopes outside regions mutated in the B.1.351 and B.1.1.7 variants. After two AZD1222 doses, spike-specific TCR breadth and depth were significantly higher than at day 0 and than in MenACWY recipients. The 56-69-year group was small, and its depth increase did not reach significance, likely because of low power. Participants were mostly white British and included more females than males, and it was suggested by the authors that clonal diversity may have been underestimated. No day 14 peak-response samples were available, so repertoires were characterized only after the peak T cell response. The vaccine-associated CD4 TCRs covered the entire spike protein, and the dominant responses fell in regions 160-218 and 743-854. Conclusions about previously exposed vaccinees are limited because only 5 or 6 AZD1222 recipients were SARS-CoV-2 seropositive at baseline.

To note about this clone: This clone's antigen is unknown. No qualities accompany the bases; no much larger clone lies one base away.

The CDR3 regions of human TCRbeta chains were subjected to immunosequencing. Per the source publication's procedure: TCRs in the repertoires were matched against a reference library of SARS-CoV-2-specific TCRs that had been generated with the MIRA antigen-specificity platform. Breadth meant the fraction of unique TCRs that were SARS-CoV-2-associated, whereas depth meant the fraction of total T cells that were SARS-CoV-2-associated. Using the MIRA data, each spike-specific TCR was mapped to the spike region that the TCR reacts to and placed in a CD4 or CD8 class. Log10-transformed breadth and depth values were compared by one-way ANOVA with Sidak's multiple comparisons tests. TCRdb limited this immuneACCESS table to in-frame rearrangements with V and J called. A share of clones is missing; checked studies link under half to unresolved V genes, and the rest is unexplained. V, J and clone size were drawn from that table, and D and trimming were deduced from the DNA. The sample table holds 130,000 or so clones, of which 90% to 95% were seen once. The ten largest clonotypes hold under 4.5% of the sample.

The sample's time point label, in plain terms: about 28 days (+/-7) after the second vaccine dose. AZD1222 recipients whose second dose came at about 4 weeks and those whose second dose came at about 12 weeks were combined into one group, since spike-specific TCR depth and breadth did not differ between the two schedules. Samples from vaccinated people were obtained from the UK trials COV001 and COV002, which included a single-blind randomized controlled phase 2/3 trial of AZD1222 (ChAdOx1 nCoV-19) in healthy adults. For TCRbeta chain sequencing, PBMC samples from trial participants were taken at day 0 and at day 28 after the second dose. This receptor was obtained from an adult who received the AZD1222 COVID-19 vaccine. The specimen was peripheral blood, collected 28 days after the second AZD1222 dose.

The DNA reads TGTGCCAGCCTTACAGATATGAACACTGAAGCTTTCTTT. This gives the protein CASLTDMNTEAFF. The rearrangement joined TRBV18 to TRBJ1-1, with the identity of the D gene unclear. The CDR3 runs 13 residues from the cysteine to the phenylalanine. The retained sequence is limited to the CDR3, 39 bases, with the frame set at the first base. According to the germline V gene, CDR1 reads KGHSH and CDR2 reads LQKENI. Deletion took 8 bases off V and 0 bases off J, with a span of 10 bases between the germline ends. Beyond the CDR3, the reference TRBV18 and TRBJ1-1 genes provide the residues; the full variable domain reads: NAGVMQNPRHLVRRRGQEARLRCSPMKGHSHVYWYRQLPEEGLKFMVYLQKENIIDESGMPKERFSAEFPKEGPSILRIQQVVRGDSAAYFCASLTDMNTEAFFGQGTRLTVV.